This is a list of T cell receptor beta chains from one sample in a study of blood T cell repertoires in COVID-19. Profiling relied on immunoSEQ multiplex PCR, and the TCRdb table lists in-frame clones only, not all of them. Counted here are tens of thousands of clones, about 88% occurring once; the ten biggest clones make up around 45%. Sequencing was carried out using peripheral blood. Receptors were obtained from a woman aged 55-70 years with COVID-19, enrolled during active disease. CDR3s include the opening cysteine and the closing phenylalanine or tryptophan. Fields, in order: clone size, V gene, J gene, CDR3 protein. Not every row has a clone size; where given, it reads once, few, many or a size class.

.	TRBV7-2	TRBJ2-3	CASSPGTSGGQAQYF
once	TRBV5-6	TRBJ2-7	CASRQVAGLPYEQYF
.	TRBV6-5	TRBJ2-3	CASTRLGGRTDTQYF
.	TRBV29-1	TRBJ2-1	CSVDNPSAYNEQFF
few	TRBV6-2/TRBV6-3	TRBJ1-2	CASSYPAAIRAGGYTF
.	TRBV12-3/TRBV12-4	TRBJ2-7	CASSLLRGGEQYF
.	TRBV4-3	TRBJ2-3	CASSLERGSTDTQYF
.	TRBV6-4	TRBJ2-1	CASSSSYPGQGINEQFF
.	TRBV2	TRBJ1-5	CASSTGIQGASQPQHF
few	TRBV7-6	TRBJ1-2	CASSLGGREWGYTF
.	TRBV6-2/TRBV6-3	TRBJ2-7	CASSYSSGPYEQYF
.	TRBV4-1	TRBJ2-7	CASSLTPGYEQYF
.	TRBV27	TRBJ1-1	CASRKTGVVTEAFF
.	TRBV5-8	TRBJ1-2	CASSGPRGGYGYTF
.	TRBV18	TRBJ2-7	CASSPGLAGGSFSYEQYF
.	TRBV9	TRBJ1-2	CASSARTGHGYTF
.	TRBV2	TRBJ1-4	CASSEGRLYEKLFF
.	TRBV27	TRBJ1-5	CASSSGQGLNQPQHF
.	TRBV6-6	TRBJ2-5	CASLGLGLETQYF
.	TRBV3-1/TRBV3-2	TRBJ2-2	CASSQSVTPNTGELFF
.	TRBV2	TRBJ2-7	CASSEALGRIRGEQYF
.	TRBV6-2/TRBV6-3	TRBJ2-3	CASSRLLGDTQYF
.	TRBV6-5	TRBJ2-7	CASSWGQASEQYF
.	TRBV18	TRBJ1-5	CASSLTGGSEQPQHF
.	TRBV4-1	TRBJ2-3	CASSQVFDTQYF